This T cell receptor (beta chain) was documented in a study of T cell changes during pregnancy in multiple sclerosis. The CDR3 extends over 15 amino acids. V was pared by 7 bases and J by 6 bases, with 9 bases of the junction left unmatched. CDR1 is SGHDT, CDR2 YYEEEE, per germline. Sequencing was performed with immunoSEQ multiplex PCR; in TCRdb, only in-frame clones are kept and a portion is missing. The table lists approximately 99,000 clones, just over 90% of them singletons. This chain joins TRBV5-6 and TRBJ1-6; TRBD1 matches at 8 bases. The source of this sequence is a female donor in good health, enrolled as a control in a pregnancy study. Sequenced material: peripheral blood, taken in the second trimester of pregnancy. CDR3 in DNA: TGTGCCAGCTTAAAACAGGGGGTCCTTAATTCACCCCTCCACTTT. Translating it yields CASLKQGVLNSPLHF.